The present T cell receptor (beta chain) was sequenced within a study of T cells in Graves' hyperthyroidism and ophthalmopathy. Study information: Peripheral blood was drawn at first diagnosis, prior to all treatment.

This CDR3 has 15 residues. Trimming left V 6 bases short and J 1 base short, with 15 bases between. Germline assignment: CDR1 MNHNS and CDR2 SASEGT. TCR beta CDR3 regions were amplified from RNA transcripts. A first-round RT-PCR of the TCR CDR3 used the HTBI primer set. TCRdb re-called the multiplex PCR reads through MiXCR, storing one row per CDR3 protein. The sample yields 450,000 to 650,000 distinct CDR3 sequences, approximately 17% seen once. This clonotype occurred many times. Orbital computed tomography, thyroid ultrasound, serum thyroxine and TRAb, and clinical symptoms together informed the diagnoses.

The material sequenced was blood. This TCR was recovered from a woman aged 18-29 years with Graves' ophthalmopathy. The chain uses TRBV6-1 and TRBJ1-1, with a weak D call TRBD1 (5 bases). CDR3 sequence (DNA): TGTGCCAGCAGAGCCCCGGGGGTTCCGAACACTGAAGCTTTCTTT. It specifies CASRAPGVPNTEAFF.